This TCR beta chain derives from a study of shared clonotypes between healthy human individuals. In the study overall: Sampling drew on donors who were a couple of women and three men aged 18 to 49. Study results and limitations: How much donors shared clonotypes was expected to be affected by sequencing depth.

As processed by the authors: ImmunoSEQ sequences covered only the junction and lacked quality scores; filtering therefore differed. Only in-frame clones appear in the TCRdb table, and some are missing; sequencing was by immunoSEQ multiplex PCR. D and trimming come from the DNA, and the V and J calls and clone size come from that table. The top ten hold over 1.3% of the sample, which has about 960,000 clones, over 60% seen once. The CDR3 sequence is 16 residues long. Trimming removed 2 bases from V and 10 bases from J; junction bases left unmatched: 16. Per germline, CDR1 SGDLS and CDR2 YYNGEE. A word on this clone: Its antigen is unidentified.

The specimen sequenced was memory CD4+ T cells sorted from blood. As for subset: CD45RA-negative fraction. The rearrangement joins TRBV9 to TRBJ1-2, with TRBD1 matching over 8 bases. The receptor was isolated from a man in his late teens or twenties in good health. The CDR3 spells CASSVGLQGASSLYTF. The CDR3 bases are TGTGCCAGCAGCGTTGGCCTCCAGGGGGCTAGCTCCCTCTACACCTTC. Combining the CDR3 with reference TRBV9 and TRBJ1-2 gives the whole variable domain DSGVTQTPKHLITATGQRVTLRCSPRSGDLSVYWYQQSLDQGLQFLIQYYNGEERAKGNILERFSAQQFPDLHSELNLSSLELGDSALYFCASSVGLQGASSLYTFGSGTRLTVV.